One sample yielded the 10 T cell receptor beta chains listed below, sequenced in a study of T cells in Graves' hyperthyroidism and ophthalmopathy. The investigators amplified TCR beta CDR3 regions from RNA transcripts. The TCR CDR3 was amplified in a first-round RT-PCR using the HTBI primer set. TCRdb re-called the multiplex PCR reads with MiXCR, one entry per CDR3 protein. The top ten hold roughly 7.7% of the sample, which has about 610,000 distinct CDR3 sequences, approximately 44% seen once. Sequencing input: peripheral blood or thyroid tissue (not recorded which). The receptors here all came from a woman under 30 with Graves' hyperthyroidism.

At least ten counts were recorded for this clonotype. The chain combines TRBV4-1 with TRBJ2-7; D possibly corresponds to TRBD1 (6 bases). Trimming removed 5 bases from V and 3 bases from J, with 11 bases in between. This CDR3 region has 13 residues. The V gene's germline CDR1 is MGHRA and CDR2 YSYEKL. CDR3 residues: CASSLRQDYEQYF. The CDR3 nucleotides read TGCGCCAGCAGCTTACGACAGGACTACGAGCAGTACTTC.

V and J are TRBV7-3 and TRBJ1-1, with a possible D match to TRBD1 (5 bases). The CDR3 contains 15 residues. V was pared by 2 bases and J by 5 bases, with 15 bases between. Germline CDR1 is SGHTA and CDR2 is FQGTGA. CDR3 sequence (DNA): TGTGCCAGCAGCTTATTGGCAGGGTGGAGGACTGAAGCTTTCTTT. Amino acids: CASSLLAGWRTEAFF.

The gene calls are TRBV18 and TRBJ2-2; D gene ambiguous. V was clipped by 2 bases and J by 4 bases, with 11 bases between them. There are 15 residues in the CDR3. CDR1 is KGHSH and CDR2 is LQKENI in the germline V gene. Written as DNA, the CDR3 is TGTGCCAGCTCACCATCGGGCATATCCACCGGGGAGCTGTTTTTT. Translating gives CASSPSGISTGELFF.

The rearrangement links TRBV20-1 to TRBJ2-7, with no clear D. CDR3 length: 15 amino acids. Trimming removed 5 bases from V and 2 bases from J, with 19 bases in between. Looked up from germline, CDR1 is DFQATT and CDR2 is SNEGSKA (reference sequence). CDR3 residues: CSAPLVTPPTYEQYF. CDR3 DNA: TGCAGTGCTCCGCTAGTTACCCCCCCGACCTACGAGCAGTACTTC.

The J gene is TRBJ1-6, the V gene TRBV29-1; 7 nucleotides line up with TRBD1. The CDR3 consists of 14 residues. Per the germline V gene, CDR1 is SQVTM and CDR2 is ANQGSEA. With V trimmed by 7 bases and J by 2 bases, 5 bases remained unmatched. CDR3 sequence reads: CSADRAAYNSPLHF. CDR3 DNA: TGCAGCGCAGACAGGGCGGCCTATAATTCACCCCTCCACTTT.

This clonotype has a single count. One end of the junction does not line up with germline, which may come from a read error. The CDR3 here is CASSVRLAGRGFHYERYF. The CDR3 nucleotides are TGTGCCAGCAGTGTCAGACTAGCGGGGAGAGGCTTTCACTACGAGCGGTACTTC. V usage is TRBV2 and J usage is TRBJ2-7, with 11 nucleotides matching TRBD2. There are 18 residues in the CDR3. Germline lookup yields CDR1 SNHLY and CDR2 FYNNEI.

V and J are TRBV4-1 and TRBJ2-5, with D possibly matching TRBD2 (6 bases). Germline CDR1 reads MGHRA; CDR2 reads YSYEKL. The V end was cut by 1 base, the J end by 5 bases, with 20 bases between. This CDR3 has 17 residues. The CDR3: CASSQVGSGQFFETQYF. The CDR3 coding sequence is TGCGCCAGCAGCCAAGTGGGCAGCGGGCAGTTCTTCGAGACCCAGTACTTC.

This clonotype has a count of ten or more. The chain employs TRBV9 and TRBJ2-7, with 11 bases that match TRBD2. The CDR3 loop spans 16 amino acids. CDR1 SGDLS and CDR2 YYNGEE come from the germline V gene. After removal of 2 bases from V and 5 bases from J, the junction contained 9 bases not matched to a gene. As DNA, the CDR3 is TGTGCCAGCAGCGTTTCCCCGACTAGCGGGACCCACGAGCAGTACTTC. This encodes CASSVSPTSGTHEQYF.

This chain uses TRBV12-3 or TRBV12-4 with TRBJ1-5, with TRBD1 matching 7 bases. The CDR3 length is 16 residues. With 6 bases clipped from V and 1 base from J, the junction kept 9 bases outside the gene matches. CDR3 in amino acids: CASSNEGQRSNQPQHF. The CDR3 bases are TGTGCCAGCAGCAACGAGGGACAGAGGAGCAATCAGCCCCAGCATTTT.

This clonotype was found many times. This rearrangement joins TRBV29-1 to TRBJ1-5; TRBD1 agrees at 10 bases. Germline CDR1 is SQVTM and CDR2 is ANQGSEA. The CDR3 totals 14 residues. With V trimmed by 6 bases and J by 4 bases, 6 bases remained unmatched. CDR3 sequence reads: CSVRDRGWNQPQHF. As DNA, the CDR3 is TGCAGCGTCCGGGACAGGGGCTGGAATCAGCCCCAGCATTTT.